This T cell receptor beta chain was sequenced for a study of T cells of healthy individuals. This clonotype was seen ten or more times. TCRdb re-derived calls from the 5' RACE reads in MiXCR, one entry per CDR3 protein. Among about 96,000 distinct CDR3 sequences listed, 17% were seen once. The germline V gene encodes CDR1 MNHEY and CDR2 SVGAGI. CDR3 length equals 13 residues. Between the trimmed V and J ends, which lost 6 bases and 3 bases, there was a span of 11 bases. The clonotype comes from a human donor in good health. This chain links TRBV6-5 with TRBJ2-5; D is possibly TRBD2 (6 bases). The CDR3 coding sequence is TGTGCCAGCAGCCGTGGACTAAAAGAGACCCAGTACTTC. Its translation is CASSRGLKETQYF.